This T cell receptor beta chain was documented in a study of early T cells in non-severe SARS-CoV-2 infection. Tagging with unique molecular identifiers was applied to individual cDNA molecules. TCRdb recomputed calls from the 5' RACE reads with MiXCR, one row per CDR3 protein. The data contain tens of thousands of distinct CDR3 sequences, 5.3% of them singletons. Sequenced input: whole blood. The TCR originated in an adult who was a healthcare worker with PCR-confirmed SARS-CoV-2 infection or an uninfected control (not recorded which).

DNA for the CDR3: TGTGCCAGCAGCTTCAGGGCCGACACCGGGGAGCTGTTTTTT. Its protein is CASSFRADTGELFF. The chain carries TRBV7-9 and TRBJ2-2; D is possibly TRBD1 (5 bases). V was cut by 3 bases and J by 3 bases, with 8 bases left in between. The CDR3 loop spans 14 amino acids. Germline V gene data show CDR1 as SEHNR and CDR2 as FQNEAQ (reference sequence).